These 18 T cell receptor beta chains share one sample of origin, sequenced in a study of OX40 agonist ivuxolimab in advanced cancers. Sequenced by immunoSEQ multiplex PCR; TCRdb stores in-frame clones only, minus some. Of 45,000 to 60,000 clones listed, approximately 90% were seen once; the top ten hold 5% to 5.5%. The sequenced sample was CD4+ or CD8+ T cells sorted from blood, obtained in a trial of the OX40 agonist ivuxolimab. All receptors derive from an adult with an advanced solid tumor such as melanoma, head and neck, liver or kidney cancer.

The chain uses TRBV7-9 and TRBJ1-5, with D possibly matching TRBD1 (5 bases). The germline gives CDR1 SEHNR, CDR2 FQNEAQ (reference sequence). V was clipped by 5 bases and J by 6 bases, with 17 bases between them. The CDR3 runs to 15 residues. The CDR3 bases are TGTGCCAGCAGCCCCGGCGGTGGGGCGGGTCAGCCCCAGCATTTT. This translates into CASSPGGGAGQPQHF.

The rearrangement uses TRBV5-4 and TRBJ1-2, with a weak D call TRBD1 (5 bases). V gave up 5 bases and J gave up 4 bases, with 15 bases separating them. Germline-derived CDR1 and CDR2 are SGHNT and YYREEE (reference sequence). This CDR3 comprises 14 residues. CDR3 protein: CASRIYQGSYGYTF. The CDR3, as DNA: TGTGCCAGCAGGATCTATCAGGGTTCCTATGGCTACACCTTC.

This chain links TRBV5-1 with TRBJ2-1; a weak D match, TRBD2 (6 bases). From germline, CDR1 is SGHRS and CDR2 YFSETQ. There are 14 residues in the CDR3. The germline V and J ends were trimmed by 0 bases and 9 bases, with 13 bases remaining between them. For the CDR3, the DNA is TGCGCCAGCAGCTTGGGACTCGCGGAGGGTGAGCAGTTCTTC. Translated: CASSLGLAEGEQFF.

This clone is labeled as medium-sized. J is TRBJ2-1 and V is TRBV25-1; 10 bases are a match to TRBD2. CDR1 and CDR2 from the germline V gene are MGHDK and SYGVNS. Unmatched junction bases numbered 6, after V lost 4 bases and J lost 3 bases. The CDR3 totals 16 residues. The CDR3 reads CASSAFTSGDYNEQFF. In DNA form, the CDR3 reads TGTGCCAGCAGTGCATTTACTAGCGGGGACTACAATGAGCAGTTCTTC.

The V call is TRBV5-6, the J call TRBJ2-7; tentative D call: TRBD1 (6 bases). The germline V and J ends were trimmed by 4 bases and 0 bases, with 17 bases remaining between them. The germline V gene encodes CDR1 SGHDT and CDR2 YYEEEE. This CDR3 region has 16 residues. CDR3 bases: TGTGCCAGCAGCCATTTTCGGACAGCCGCCTCCTACGAGCAGTACTTC. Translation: CASSHFRTAASYEQYF.

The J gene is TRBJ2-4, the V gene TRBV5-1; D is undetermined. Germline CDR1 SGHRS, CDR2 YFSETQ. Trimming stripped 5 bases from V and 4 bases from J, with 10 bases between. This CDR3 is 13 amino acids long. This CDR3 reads CASSGKEKNIQYF. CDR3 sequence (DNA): TGCGCCAGCAGTGGAAAGGAGAAAAACATTCAGTACTTC.

The CDR3 loop reads CASSRNPTYEQYF. CDR3 nucleotide sequence: TGTGCCAGCAGCCGAAACCCAACCTACGAGCAGTACTTC. This chain connects TRBV7-2 to TRBJ2-7, with D unresolved. Trimming took 5 bases from V and 2 from J, leaving 10 bases between them. CDR1 and CDR2 from the germline V gene are SGHTA and FQGNSA. The CDR3 totals 13 residues. The full variable domain, completed using reference TRBV7-2 and TRBJ2-7, is GAGVSQSPSNKVTEKGKDVELRCDPISGHTALYWYRQSLGQGLEFLIYFQGNSAPDKSGLPSDRFSAERTGGSVSTLTIQRTQQEDSAVYLCASSRNPTYEQYFGPGTRLTVT.

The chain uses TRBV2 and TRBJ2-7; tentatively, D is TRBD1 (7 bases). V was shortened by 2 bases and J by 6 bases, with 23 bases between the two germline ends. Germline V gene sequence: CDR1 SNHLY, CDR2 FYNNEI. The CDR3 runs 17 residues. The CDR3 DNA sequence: TGTGCCAGCAGTGAATCTATTTTTGCAGGGGGAGGTTCCGAGCAGTACTTC. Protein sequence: CASSESIFAGGGSEQYF.

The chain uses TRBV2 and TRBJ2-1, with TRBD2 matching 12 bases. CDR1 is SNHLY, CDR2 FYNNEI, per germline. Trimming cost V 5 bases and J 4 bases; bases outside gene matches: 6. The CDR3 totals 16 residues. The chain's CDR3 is CASSSRLAGEYNEQFF. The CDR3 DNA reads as TGTGCCAGCAGTTCTCGACTAGCGGGAGAGTACAATGAGCAGTTCTTC.

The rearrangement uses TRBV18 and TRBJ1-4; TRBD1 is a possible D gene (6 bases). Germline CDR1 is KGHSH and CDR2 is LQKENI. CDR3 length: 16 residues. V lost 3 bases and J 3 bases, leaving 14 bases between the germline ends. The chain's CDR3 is CASSPTEGVANEKLFF. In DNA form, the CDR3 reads TGTGCCAGCTCACCTACCGAGGGGGTGGCTAATGAAAAACTGTTTTTT.

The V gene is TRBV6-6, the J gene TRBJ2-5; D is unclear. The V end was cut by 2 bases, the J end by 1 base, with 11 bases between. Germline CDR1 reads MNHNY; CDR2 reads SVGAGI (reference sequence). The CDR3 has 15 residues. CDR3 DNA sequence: TGTGCCAGCAGTTACGGCGGTCACACCCAAGAGACCCAGTACTTC. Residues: CASSYGGHTQETQYF.

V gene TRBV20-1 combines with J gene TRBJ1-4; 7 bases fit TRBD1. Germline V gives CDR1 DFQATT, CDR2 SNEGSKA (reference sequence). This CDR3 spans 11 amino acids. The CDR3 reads CQGVTNEKLFF. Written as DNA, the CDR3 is TGCCAGGGGGTAACTAATGAAAAACTGTTTTTT.

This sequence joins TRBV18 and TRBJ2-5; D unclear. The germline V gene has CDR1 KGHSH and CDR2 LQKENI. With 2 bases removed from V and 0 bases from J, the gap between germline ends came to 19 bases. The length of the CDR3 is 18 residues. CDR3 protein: CASSPGPRAFTYQETQYF. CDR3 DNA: TGTGCCAGCTCACCAGGTCCGCGTGCCTTCACTTACCAAGAGACCCAGTACTTC.

The CDR3 DNA follows: TGTGCCAGCGACAGTTACTCTGGGGCCAACGTCCTGACTTTC. This encodes CASDSYSGANVLTF. The rearrangement uses TRBV19 and TRBJ2-6, with D tentatively TRBD1 (5 bases). Germline V gene sequence: CDR1 LNHDA, CDR2 SQIVND (reference sequence). V dropped 9 bases and J dropped 0 bases, with 9 bases sitting between them. The CDR3 totals 14 residues.

CDR3 residues: CASSEGARADTQYF. As DNA, the CDR3 is TGTGCCAGCAGTGAAGGGGCCCGGGCGGATACGCAGTATTTT. The rearrangement uses TRBV6-1 and TRBJ2-3; no definite D call. There are 14 residues in the CDR3. Trimming left V 1 base short and J 6 bases short, with 11 bases between. Germline V gene data show CDR1 as MNHNS and CDR2 as SASEGT.

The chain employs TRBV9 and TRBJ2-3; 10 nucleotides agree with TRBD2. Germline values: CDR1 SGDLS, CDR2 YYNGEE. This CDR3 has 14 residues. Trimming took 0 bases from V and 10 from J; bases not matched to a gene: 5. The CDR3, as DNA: TGTGCCAGCAGCGTAGTCAATAGCGGGAGGTCGCAGTATTTT. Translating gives CASSVVNSGRSQYF.

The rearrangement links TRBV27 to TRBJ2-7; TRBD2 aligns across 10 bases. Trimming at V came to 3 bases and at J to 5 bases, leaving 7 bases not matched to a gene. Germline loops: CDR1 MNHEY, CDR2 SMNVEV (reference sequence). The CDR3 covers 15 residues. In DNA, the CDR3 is TGTGCCAGCAGTTTCTCTAGCGGGAGAATGCACGAGCAGTACTTC. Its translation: CASSFSSGRMHEQYF.

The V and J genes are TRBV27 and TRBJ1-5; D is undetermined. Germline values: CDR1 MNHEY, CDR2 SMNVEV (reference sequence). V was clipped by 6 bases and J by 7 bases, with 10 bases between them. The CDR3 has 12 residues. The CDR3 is CASSPLGQPQHF. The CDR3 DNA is TGTGCCAGCAGCCCCTTAGGGCAGCCCCAGCATTTT.